The rows below give T cell receptor beta chains drawn from one sample of a study of CD8 T cells in ankylosing spondylitis. Each CDR3 protein gets one entry after TCRdb re-called the 5' RACE reads with MiXCR. The sample carries a few hundred thousand distinct CDR3 sequences, less than 25% recorded once. Sequencing was done on a sample of blood, either unsorted or a sorted T cell fraction (not recorded which). The origin of the receptors is a female donor with ankylosing spondylitis or in good health (not recorded which). CDR3s include the opening cysteine and the closing phenylalanine or tryptophan. The D gene is left open where the match is weak. Clone sizes are given selectively: once, few, many, or a class where the clone is expanded.

j_call: TRBJ2-1
clone_size: few
d_call: TRBD2
v_call: TRBV3-1
cdr3_aa: CASSPMGRGRDEQFF
cdr3_nt: TGTGCCAGCAGCCCCATGGGGAGGGGTCGCGATGAGCAGTTCTTC

j_call: TRBJ2-5
clone_size: few
d_call: NA
v_call: TRBV24-1
cdr3_aa: CATSDPPQETQYF
cdr3_nt: TGTGCCACCAGTGACCCCCCCCAAGAGACCCAGTACTTC

j_call: TRBJ2-1
clone_size: few
d_call: NA
v_call: TRBV28
cdr3_aa: CASSSPDPPYEQFF
cdr3_nt: TGTGCCAGCAGTTCCCCGGACCCCCCTTATGAGCAGTTCTTC

j_call: TRBJ2-1
clone_size: few
d_call: NA
v_call: TRBV5-1
cdr3_aa: CASSLGFTEQFF
cdr3_nt: TGCGCCAGCAGCTTGGGCTTTACTGAGCAGTTCTTC

j_call: TRBJ2-7
clone_size: NA
d_call: TRBD2
v_call: TRBV7-8
cdr3_aa: CASSPLGLAGMDYEQYF
cdr3_nt: TGTGCCAGCAGCCCCCTCGGGCTAGCGGGAATGGACTACGAGCAGTACTTC

j_call: TRBJ2-7
clone_size: many
d_call: NA
v_call: TRBV24-1
cdr3_aa: CATSDSTDEQYF
cdr3_nt: TGTGCCACCAGTGATTCGACAGACGAGCAGTACTTC

j_call: TRBJ2-7
clone_size: few
d_call: NA
v_call: TRBV11-2
cdr3_aa: CASSSLWGGSGQPYEQYF
cdr3_nt: TGTGCCAGCAGCTCCCTTTGGGGGGGATCGGGACAGCCCTACGAGCAGTACTTC

j_call: TRBJ2-5
clone_size: few
d_call: TRBD2
v_call: TRBV7-2
cdr3_aa: CASTWGLAEETQYF
cdr3_nt: TGTGCCAGCACCTGGGGACTAGCGGAAGAGACCCAGTACTTC

j_call: TRBJ2-1
clone_size: few
d_call: TRBD2
v_call: TRBV7-2
cdr3_aa: CASSRGPGGEFF
cdr3_nt: TGTGCCAGCAGCCGAGGTCCGGGAGGTGAGTTCTTC

j_call: TRBJ2-1
clone_size: few
d_call: NA
v_call: TRBV24-1
cdr3_aa: CATSDLGVSYNEQFF
cdr3_nt: TGTGCCACCAGTGATTTGGGGGTCAGTTACAATGAGCAGTTCTTC

j_call: TRBJ2-1
clone_size: NA
d_call: TRBD2
v_call: TRBV13
cdr3_aa: CASRRVRDYNNEQFF
cdr3_nt: TGTGCCAGCCGCAGGGTGCGGGACTATAACAATGAGCAGTTCTTC

j_call: TRBJ1-3
clone_size: many
d_call: NA
v_call: TRBV10-1
cdr3_aa: CASSGSGNTIYF
cdr3_nt: TGCGCCAGCAGTGGGTCTGGAAACACCATATATTTT

j_call: TRBJ2-1
clone_size: many
d_call: TRBD2
v_call: TRBV5-5
cdr3_aa: CASSLLAGGDNEQFF
cdr3_nt: TGTGCCAGCAGCTTACTAGCGGGAGGTGACAATGAGCAGTTCTTC

j_call: TRBJ2-3
clone_size: NA
d_call: NA
v_call: TRBV10-3
cdr3_aa: CAITSSTEDTQYF
cdr3_nt: TGTGCCATCACTAGCTCGACGGAAGATACGCAGTATTTT

j_call: TRBJ2-3
clone_size: NA
d_call: NA
v_call: TRBV7-7
cdr3_aa: CASSLGHRAGDTQYF
cdr3_nt: TGTGCTAGCAGCTTAGGCCATCGAGCTGGCGATACGCAGTATTTT

j_call: TRBJ2-7
clone_size: NA
d_call: NA
v_call: TRBV5-1
cdr3_aa: CASSLGPVAYEQYF
cdr3_nt: TGCGCCAGCAGCTTGGGACCGGTCGCGTACGAGCAGTACTTC

j_call: TRBJ1-5
clone_size: many
d_call: NA
v_call: TRBV4-2
cdr3_aa: CASSQGDSNQPQHF
cdr3_nt: TGTGCCAGCAGCCAAGGGGACAGCAATCAGCCCCAGCATTTT

j_call: TRBJ2-1
clone_size: many
d_call: NA
v_call: TRBV20-1
cdr3_aa: CSASLLAPSDEQFF
cdr3_nt: TGCAGTGCGAGTCTACTAGCTCCCTCGGATGAGCAGTTCTTC

j_call: TRBJ2-7
clone_size: few
d_call: TRBD2
v_call: TRBV20-1
cdr3_aa: CSATRGLAGDEQYF
cdr3_nt: TGCAGTGCTACCAGAGGACTAGCGGGAGACGAGCAGTACTTC

j_call: TRBJ2-2
clone_size: NA
d_call: NA
v_call: TRBV12-3/TRBV12-4
cdr3_aa: CASSLGQSTGELFF
cdr3_nt: TGTGCCAGCAGTTTAGGACAGTCCACCGGGGAGCTGTTTTTT

j_call: TRBJ2-1
clone_size: NA
d_call: TRBD2
v_call: TRBV7-2
cdr3_aa: CASSLASSGRYNEQFF
cdr3_nt: TGTGCCAGCAGCTTAGCCTCTAGCGGGAGGTACAATGAGCAGTTCTTC

j_call: TRBJ2-1
clone_size: NA
d_call: TRBD2
v_call: TRBV7-2
cdr3_aa: CASSLSSGSMNEQFF
cdr3_nt: TGTGCCAGCAGTCTCTCTAGCGGGAGTATGAATGAGCAGTTCTTC

j_call: TRBJ2-5
clone_size: NA
d_call: NA
v_call: TRBV20-1
cdr3_aa: CSTTPGSHETQYF
cdr3_nt: TGCAGTACTACCCCCGGGAGTCATGAGACCCAGTACTTC

j_call: TRBJ2-3
clone_size: NA
d_call: NA
v_call: TRBV6-9
cdr3_aa: CASSYSDARLTDTQYF
cdr3_nt: TGTGCCAGCAGTTATTCGGATGCTAGACTCACAGATACGCAGTATTTT